Listed here is a single TCR beta chain. This specimen belongs to a study of chemoradiotherapy in HPV16-positive cancers. The assay was immunoSEQ multiplex PCR, and TCRdb's table has in-frame clones only and misses some. The sample yields 20,000 or so clones, 86% seen once. The sequenced sample was blood, obtained from a patient who underwent chemoradiotherapy. The TCR originated in a human donor with HPV-associated anogenital cancer.

Here the CDR3 reads CAWSASRGYTF. For the CDR3, the DNA is TGTGCCTGGAGCGCCAGTCGAGGCTACACCTTC. This rearrangement joins TRBV30 to TRBJ1-2; no firm D call. V lost 3 bases and J 8 bases, leaving 10 bases between the germline ends. The CDR3 is 11 amino acids. The V gene's germline CDR1 is GTSNPN and CDR2 SVGIG (reference sequence).